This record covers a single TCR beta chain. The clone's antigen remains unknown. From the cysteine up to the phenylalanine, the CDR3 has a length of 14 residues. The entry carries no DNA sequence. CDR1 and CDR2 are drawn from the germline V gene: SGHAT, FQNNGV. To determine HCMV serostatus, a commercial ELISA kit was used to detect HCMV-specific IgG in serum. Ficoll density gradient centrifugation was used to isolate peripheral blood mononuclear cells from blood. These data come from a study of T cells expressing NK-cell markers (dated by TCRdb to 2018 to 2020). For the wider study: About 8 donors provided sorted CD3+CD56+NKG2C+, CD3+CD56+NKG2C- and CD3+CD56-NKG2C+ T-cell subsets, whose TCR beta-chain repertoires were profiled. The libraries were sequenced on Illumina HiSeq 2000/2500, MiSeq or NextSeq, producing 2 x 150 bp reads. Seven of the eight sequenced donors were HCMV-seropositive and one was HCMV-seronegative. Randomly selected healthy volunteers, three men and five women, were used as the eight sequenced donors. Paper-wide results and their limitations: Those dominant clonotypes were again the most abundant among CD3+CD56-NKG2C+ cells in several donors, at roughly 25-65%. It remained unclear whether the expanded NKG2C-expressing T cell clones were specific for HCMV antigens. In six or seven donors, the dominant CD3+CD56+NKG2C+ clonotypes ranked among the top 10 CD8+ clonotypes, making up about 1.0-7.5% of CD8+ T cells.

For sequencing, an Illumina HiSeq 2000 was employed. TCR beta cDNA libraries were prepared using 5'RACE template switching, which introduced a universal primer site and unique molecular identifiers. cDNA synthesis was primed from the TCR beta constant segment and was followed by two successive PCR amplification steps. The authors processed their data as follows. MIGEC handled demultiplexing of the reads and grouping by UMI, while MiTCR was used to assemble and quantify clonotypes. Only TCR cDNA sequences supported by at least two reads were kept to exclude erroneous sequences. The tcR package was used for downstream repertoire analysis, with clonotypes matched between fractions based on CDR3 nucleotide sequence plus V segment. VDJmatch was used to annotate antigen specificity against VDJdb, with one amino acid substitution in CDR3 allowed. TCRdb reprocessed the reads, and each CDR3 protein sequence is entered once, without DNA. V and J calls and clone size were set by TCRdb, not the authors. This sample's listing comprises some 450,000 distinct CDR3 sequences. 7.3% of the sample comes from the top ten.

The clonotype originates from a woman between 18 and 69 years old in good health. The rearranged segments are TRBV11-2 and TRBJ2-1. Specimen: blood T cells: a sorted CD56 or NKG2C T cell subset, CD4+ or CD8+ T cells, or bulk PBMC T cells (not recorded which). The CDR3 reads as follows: CASNEGLINGEQFF.